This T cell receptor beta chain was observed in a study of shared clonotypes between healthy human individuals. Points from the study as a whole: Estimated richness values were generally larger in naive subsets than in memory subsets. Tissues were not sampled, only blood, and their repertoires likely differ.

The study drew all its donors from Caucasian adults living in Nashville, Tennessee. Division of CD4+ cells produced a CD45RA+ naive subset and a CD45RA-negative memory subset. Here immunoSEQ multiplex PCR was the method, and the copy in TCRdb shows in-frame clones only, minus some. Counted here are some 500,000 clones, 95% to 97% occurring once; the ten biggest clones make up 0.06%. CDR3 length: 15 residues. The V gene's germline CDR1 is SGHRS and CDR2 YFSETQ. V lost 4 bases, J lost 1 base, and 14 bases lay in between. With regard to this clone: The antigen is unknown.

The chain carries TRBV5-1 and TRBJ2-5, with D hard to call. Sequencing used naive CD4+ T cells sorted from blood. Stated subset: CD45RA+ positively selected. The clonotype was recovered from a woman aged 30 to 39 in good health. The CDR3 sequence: CASSRQIGIQETQYF. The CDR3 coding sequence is TGCGCCAGCAGCCGACAAATTGGTATCCAAGAGACCCAGTACTTC.